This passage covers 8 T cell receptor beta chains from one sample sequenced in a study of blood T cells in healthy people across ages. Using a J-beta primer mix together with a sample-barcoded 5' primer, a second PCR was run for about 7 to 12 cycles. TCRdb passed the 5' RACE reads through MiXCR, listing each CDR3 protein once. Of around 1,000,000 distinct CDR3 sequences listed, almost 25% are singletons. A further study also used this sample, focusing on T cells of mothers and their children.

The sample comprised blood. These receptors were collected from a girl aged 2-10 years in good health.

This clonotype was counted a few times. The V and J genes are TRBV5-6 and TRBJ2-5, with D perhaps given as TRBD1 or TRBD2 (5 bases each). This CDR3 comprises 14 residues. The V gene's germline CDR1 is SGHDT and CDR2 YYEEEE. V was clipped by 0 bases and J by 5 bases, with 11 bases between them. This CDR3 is CASSLGGTDETQYF. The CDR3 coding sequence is TGTGCCAGCAGCTTGGGGGGGACGGATGAGACCCAGTACTTC.

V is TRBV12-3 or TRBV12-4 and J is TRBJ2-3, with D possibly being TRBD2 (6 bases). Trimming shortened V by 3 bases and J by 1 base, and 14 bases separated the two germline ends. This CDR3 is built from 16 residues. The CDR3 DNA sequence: TGTGCCAGCAGTTTTGGCGGGGCAGATGGCACAGATACGCAGTATTTT. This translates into CASSFGGADGTDTQYF.

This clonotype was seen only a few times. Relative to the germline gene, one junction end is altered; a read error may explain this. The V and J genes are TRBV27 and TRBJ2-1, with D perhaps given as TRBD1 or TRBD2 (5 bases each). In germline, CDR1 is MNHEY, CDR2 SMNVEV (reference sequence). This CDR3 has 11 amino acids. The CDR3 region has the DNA TGTGCCAGCAGTTTGGGACGGAAGGAAATTTTC. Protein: CASSLGRKEIF.

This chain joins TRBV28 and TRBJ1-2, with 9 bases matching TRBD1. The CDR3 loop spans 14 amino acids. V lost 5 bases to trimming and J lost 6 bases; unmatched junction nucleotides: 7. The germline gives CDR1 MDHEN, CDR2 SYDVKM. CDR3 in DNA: TGTGCCAGCAGTCCCCCGGGACAGGGACATGGCTACACCTTC. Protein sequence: CASSPPGQGHGYTF.

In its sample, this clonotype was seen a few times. The CDR3 loop is CASSFSGRGTDTQYF. The CDR3 nucleotides read TGTGCCAGCAGTTTCTCGGGGAGAGGCACAGATACGCAGTATTTT. The genes are TRBV28 and TRBJ2-3; tentative D call: TRBD2 (5 bases). The CDR3 length is 15 residues. With 3 bases removed from V and 1 base from J, the gap between germline ends came to 11 bases. Germline V CDR1 and CDR2: MDHEN, SYDVKM.

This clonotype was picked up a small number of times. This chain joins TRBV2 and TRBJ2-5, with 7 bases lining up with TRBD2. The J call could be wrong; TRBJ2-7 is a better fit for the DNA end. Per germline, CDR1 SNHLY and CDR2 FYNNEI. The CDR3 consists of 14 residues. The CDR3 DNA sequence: TGTGCCAGCAGTATCCTAGCGGTGAATTACGAGCAGTACTTC. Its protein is CASSILAVNYEQYF.

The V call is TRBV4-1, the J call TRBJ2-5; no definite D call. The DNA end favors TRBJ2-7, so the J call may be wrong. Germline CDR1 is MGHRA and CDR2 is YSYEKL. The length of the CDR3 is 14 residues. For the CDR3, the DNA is TGCGCCAGCAGCCAAGAAATCTTGGGCTACGAGCAGTACTTC. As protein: CASSQEILGYEQYF.

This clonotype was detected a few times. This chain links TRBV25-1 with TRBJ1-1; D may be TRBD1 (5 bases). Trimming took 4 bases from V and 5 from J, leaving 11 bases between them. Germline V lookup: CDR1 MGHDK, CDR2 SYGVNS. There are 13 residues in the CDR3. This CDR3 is CASSARGTTEAFF. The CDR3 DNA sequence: TGTGCCAGCAGTGCGCGGGGGACGACTGAAGCTTTCTTT.